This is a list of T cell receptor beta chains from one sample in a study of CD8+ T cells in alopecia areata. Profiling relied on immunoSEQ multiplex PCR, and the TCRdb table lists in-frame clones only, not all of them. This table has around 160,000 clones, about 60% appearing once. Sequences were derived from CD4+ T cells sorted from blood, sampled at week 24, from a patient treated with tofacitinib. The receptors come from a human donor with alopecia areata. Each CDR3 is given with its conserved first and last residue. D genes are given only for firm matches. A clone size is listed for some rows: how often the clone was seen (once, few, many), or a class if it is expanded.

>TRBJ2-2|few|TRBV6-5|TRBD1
CAGRTGNTGELFF
TGTGCCGGACGGACAGGGAACACCGGGGAGCTGTTTTTT
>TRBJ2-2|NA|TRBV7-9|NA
CASRLDPGRSLTGELFF
TGTGCCAGCAGACTAGACCCGGGACGGTCCCTTACCGGGGAGCTGTTTTTT
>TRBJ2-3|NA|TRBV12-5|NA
CASGRGEGLTDTQYF
TGTGCTAGTGGCCGAGGAGAGGGCCTCACAGATACGCAGTATTTT
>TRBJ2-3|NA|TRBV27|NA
CASSSVDWPFSTDTQYF
TGTGCCAGCAGCAGCGTTGACTGGCCCTTTAGCACAGATACGCAGTATTTT
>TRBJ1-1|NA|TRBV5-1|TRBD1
CASSLDGQGLRAFF
TGCGCCAGCAGCCTCGACGGACAGGGTTTAAGAGCTTTCTTT
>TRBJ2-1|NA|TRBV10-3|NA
CAISNREGNEQFF
TGTGCCATCAGTAACAGGGAGGGGAATGAGCAGTTCTTC
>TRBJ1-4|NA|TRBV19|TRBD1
CATAYSTGDEKLFF
TGTGCCACCGCATATTCGACAGGGGACGAAAAACTGTTTTTT
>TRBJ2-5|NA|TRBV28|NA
CASSFPGHLYQETQYF
TGTGCCAGCAGTTTCCCGGGACATCTGTACCAAGAGACCCAGTACTTC
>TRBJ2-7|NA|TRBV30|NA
CAWIGRAGSHEQYF
TGTGCCTGGATTGGTAGGGCAGGGTCCCACGAGCAGTACTTC
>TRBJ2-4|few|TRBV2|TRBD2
CASSERGGSPLGIQYF
TGTGCCAGCAGTGAGCGGGGGGGCAGCCCTTTAGGCATTCAGTACTTC
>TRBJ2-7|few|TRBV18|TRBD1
CASSPPIVTGDEQYF
TGTGCCAGCTCACCACCGATCGTGACAGGGGATGAGCAGTACTTC
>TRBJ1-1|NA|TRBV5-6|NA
CASSWTNTEAFF
TGTGCCAGCAGCTGGACGAACACTGAAGCTTTCTTT
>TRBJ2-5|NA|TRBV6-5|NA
CASSYSEGSQETQYF
TGTGCCAGCAGTTACTCGGAGGGGTCCCAAGAGACCCAGTACTTC
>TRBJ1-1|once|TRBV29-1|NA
CSVENPFGVNTEAFF
TGCAGCGTTGAAAACCCATTCGGGGTGAACACTGAAGCTTTCTTT
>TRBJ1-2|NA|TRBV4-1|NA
CASSQDLGTDGYTF
TGCGCCAGCAGCCAAGATTTAGGGACTGATGGCTACACCTTC
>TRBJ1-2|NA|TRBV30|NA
CAWSVLTGGPYGYTF
TGTGCCTGGAGTGTTCTAACAGGAGGACCCTATGGCTACACCTTC
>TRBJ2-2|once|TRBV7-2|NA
CASSLAYSSYTGELFF
TGTGCCAGCAGCTTAGCGTATAGTTCATACACCGGGGAGCTGTTTTTT
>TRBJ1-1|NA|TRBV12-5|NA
CASGSQGSENTEAFF
TGTGCTAGTGGTTCACAGGGTTCGGAGAACACTGAAGCTTTCTTT
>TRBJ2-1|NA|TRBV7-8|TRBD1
CASRRDRGLSDEQFF
TGTGCCAGCAGGAGGGACAGGGGGCTGAGCGATGAGCAGTTCTTC
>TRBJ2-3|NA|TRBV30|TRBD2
CAWSPQLAGGTDTQYF
TGTGCCTGGAGCCCCCAACTAGCGGGGGGGACAGATACGCAGTATTTT
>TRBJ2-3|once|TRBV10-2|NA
CASRGDTQYF
TGCGCCAGCAGGGGAGATACGCAGTATTTT
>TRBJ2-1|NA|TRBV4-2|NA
CASSQGTDTNEQFF
TGTGCCAGCAGCCAAGGCACGGACACCAATGAGCAGTTCTTC
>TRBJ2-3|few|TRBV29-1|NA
CSVGGRLLVADTQYF
TGCAGCGTTGGGGGACGGCTCCTCGTGGCAGATACGCAGTATTTT
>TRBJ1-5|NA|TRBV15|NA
CATSTAQPGQPQHF
TGTGCCACCAGCACCGCACAACCGGGTCAGCCCCAGCATTTT
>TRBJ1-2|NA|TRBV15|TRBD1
CATSVRDRRHYGYTF
TGTGCCACCAGCGTTAGGGACAGGAGACACTATGGCTACACCTTC
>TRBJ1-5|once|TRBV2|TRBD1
CASRVDRVGNQPQHF
TGTGCCAGCAGGGTCGACAGGGTTGGCAATCAGCCCCAGCATTTT
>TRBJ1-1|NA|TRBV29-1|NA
CSSNGVGTEAFF
TGCAGCTCGAACGGGGTGGGCACTGAAGCTTTCTTT
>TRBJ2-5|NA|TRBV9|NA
CASSVGNVGETQYF
TGTGCCAGCAGCGTCGGCAATGTTGGGGAGACCCAGTACTTC
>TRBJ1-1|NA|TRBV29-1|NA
CSVGAVVMNTEAFF
TGCAGCGTTGGGGCAGTCGTAATGAACACTGAAGCTTTCTTT
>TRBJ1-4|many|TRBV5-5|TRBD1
CASSFYSGQGSEKLFF
TGTGCCAGCAGCTTCTATTCGGGACAGGGGAGTGAAAAACTGTTTTTT
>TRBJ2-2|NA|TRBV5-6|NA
CASSSSGDFATGELFF
TGTGCCAGCAGCTCTTCAGGCGACTTCGCCACCGGGGAGCTGTTTTTT
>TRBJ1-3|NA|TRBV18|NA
CASSPKAGSGNTIYF
TGTGCCAGCTCACCAAAGGCAGGCTCTGGAAACACCATATATTTT
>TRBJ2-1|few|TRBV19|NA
CASSSDNEQFF
TGTGCCAGTAGTAGCGACAATGAGCAGTTCTTC
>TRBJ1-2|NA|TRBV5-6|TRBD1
CASSYPTGGKFNYGYTF
TGTGCCAGCAGCTATCCGACAGGGGGAAAATTTAACTATGGCTACACCTTC
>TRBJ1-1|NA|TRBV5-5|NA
CASSRDLVGSSNTEAFF
TGTGCCAGCAGCCGGGATTTAGTCGGGTCCTCGAACACTGAAGCTTTCTTT
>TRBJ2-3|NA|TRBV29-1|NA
CSVGGRSTDTQYF
TGCAGCGTTGGTGGGAGAAGCACAGATACGCAGTATTTT
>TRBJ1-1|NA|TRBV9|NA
CASSVDPTQHTEAFF
TGTGCCAGCAGCGTAGATCCAACCCAGCACACTGAAGCTTTCTTT
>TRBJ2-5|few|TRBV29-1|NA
CSVDDRRVQETQYF
TGCAGCGTTGACGACAGGAGGGTTCAAGAGACCCAGTACTTC
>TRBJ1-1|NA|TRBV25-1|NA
CASKKEWNTEAFF
TGTGCCAGCAAAAAGGAATGGAACACTGAAGCTTTCTTT
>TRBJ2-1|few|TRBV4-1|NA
CASSQVGARGQFF
TGCGCCAGCAGCCAAGTGGGAGCGCGTGGGCAGTTCTTC
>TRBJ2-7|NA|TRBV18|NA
CASSPTGTGEQYF
TGTGCCAGCTCACCGACAGGAACGGGGGAGCAGTACTTC
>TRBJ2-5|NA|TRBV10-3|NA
CAISSSRGGPLQETQYF
TGTGCCATCAGTTCTAGCCGCGGGGGCCCCCTTCAAGAGACCCAGTACTTC
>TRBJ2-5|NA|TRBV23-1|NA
CASKKGDETQYF
TGCGCCAGCAAAAAGGGAGACGAGACCCAGTACTTC
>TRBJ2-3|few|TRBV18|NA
CASSPSGLRTDTQYF
TGTGCCAGCTCACCATCGGGGCTTAGGACAGATACGCAGTATTTT
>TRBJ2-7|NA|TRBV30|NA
CAWSPPAGSYEQYF
TGTGCCTGGAGTCCACCCGCAGGCTCCTACGAGCAGTACTTC
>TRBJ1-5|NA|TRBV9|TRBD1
CASSPGGQLNQPQHF
TGTGCCAGCAGCCCGGGGGGACAGCTCAATCAGCCCCAGCATTTT
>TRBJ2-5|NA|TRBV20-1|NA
CSANEETQYF
TGCAGTGCTAATGAAGAGACCCAGTACTTC
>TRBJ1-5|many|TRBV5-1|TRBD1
CASSPGQLSNQPQHF
TGCGCCAGCAGCCCGGGACAGCTTAGCAATCAGCCCCAGCATTTT
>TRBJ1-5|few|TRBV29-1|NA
CSVGYGEDQPQHF
TGCAGCGTTGGTTATGGTGAGGATCAGCCCCAGCATTTT
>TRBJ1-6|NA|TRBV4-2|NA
CASSQKLQINNSPLHF
TGTGCCAGCAGCCAAAAGCTGCAGATTAATAATTCACCCCTCCACTTT
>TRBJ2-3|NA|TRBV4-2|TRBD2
CASSQVGGNPDTQYF
TGTGCCAGCAGCCAAGTGGGGGGGAACCCAGATACGCAGTATTTT
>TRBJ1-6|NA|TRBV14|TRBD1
CASSLHGQGAGSPLHF
TGTGCCAGCAGCTTACACGGACAGGGGGCAGGTTCACCCCTCCACTTT